The entry that follows covers one T cell receptor beta chain sequence. The data derive from a study of blood T cell repertoires in COVID-19. For the study at large: Both acute and convalescent COVID-19 samples were obtained from the United States, Italy and Spain.

The CDR3 is 12 amino acids. The V gene lost 0 bases and the J gene lost 11 bases, with 10 bases spanning the gap. Germline loops: CDR1 LGHDT, CDR2 YNNKEL (reference sequence). The table came from immunoSEQ multiplex PCR; TCRdb's copy has only in-frame clones and leaves some out. Here the sample spans 130,000 to 150,000 clones, around 84% being singletons. The chain joins TRBV3-1 (or the pseudogene TRBV3-2) to TRBJ1-1; D is unclear. The sequenced sample was peripheral blood. The sequence came from a woman in her fifties or sixties with acute or convalescent COVID-19. CDR3 coding DNA: TGTGCCAGCAGCCAAGACGTCCTCCCGGCTTTCTTT. Amino acids: CASSQDVLPAFF.